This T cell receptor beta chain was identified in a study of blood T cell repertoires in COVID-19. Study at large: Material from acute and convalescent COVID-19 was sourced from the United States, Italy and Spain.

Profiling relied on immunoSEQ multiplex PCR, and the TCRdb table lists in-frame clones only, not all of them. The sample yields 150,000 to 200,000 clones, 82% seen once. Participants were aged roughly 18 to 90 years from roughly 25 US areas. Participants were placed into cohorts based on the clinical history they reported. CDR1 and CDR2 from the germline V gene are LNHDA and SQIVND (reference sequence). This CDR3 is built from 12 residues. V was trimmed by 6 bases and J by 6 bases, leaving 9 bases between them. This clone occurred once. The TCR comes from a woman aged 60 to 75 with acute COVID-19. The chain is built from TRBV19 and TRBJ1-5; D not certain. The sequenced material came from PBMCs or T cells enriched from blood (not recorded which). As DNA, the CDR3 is TGTGCCAGTAGCCCTCCAGGTCAGCCCCAGCATTTT. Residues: CASSPPGQPQHF.